The next 20 T cell receptor beta chains were all read from a single sample in a study of identical twins. TCRdb re-analysed the 5' RACE reads in MiXCR, keeping a single row per CDR3 protein. This table holds some 96,000 distinct CDR3 sequences, about 6% found once. Sequenced material: memory T cells sorted from blood. These receptors were taken from a woman aged 45-59 years in good health.

The chain joins TRBV6-1 to TRBJ2-4; no clear D. Germline lookup yields CDR1 MNHNS and CDR2 SASEGT. V lost 7 bases and J lost 0, with 22 bases in between. This CDR3 has 18 residues. The CDR3: CASTLNPSGPIAKNIQYF. CDR3 nucleotides: TGTGCCAGCACCCTTAATCCGTCTGGCCCAATAGCCAAAAACATTCAGTACTTC.

This clonotype was counted many times. This sequence joins TRBV4-2 and TRBJ1-6; D unclear. Germline V gives CDR1 LGHNA, CDR2 YNFKEQ. V was cut by 6 bases and J by 8 bases, with 14 bases left in between. The CDR3 extends over 14 amino acids. Here the CDR3 DNA reads TGTGCCAGCAGGGTGGAGGGAGCGGATTCACCCCTCCACTTT. This encodes CASRVEGADSPLHF.

This clonotype was observed many times. The gene calls are TRBV6-1 and TRBJ2-6; D possibly uses TRBD1 or TRBD2 (5 bases each). CDR1 is MNHNS and CDR2 is SASEGT in the germline V gene. CDR3 length: 15 amino acids. Trimming stripped 3 bases from V and 1 base from J, with 7 bases between. DNA of the CDR3: TGTGCCAGCAGTGAGGGGGAATCTGGGGCCAACGTCCTGACTTTC. It codes for CASSEGESGANVLTF.

The table lists this clonotype with many counts. The gene calls are TRBV6-5 and TRBJ1-2; D possibly corresponds to TRBD1 (5 bases). Germline V gives CDR1 MNHEY, CDR2 SVGAGI. CDR3 length equals 13 residues. V was clipped by 7 bases and J by 0 bases, with 9 bases between them. The CDR3 DNA sequence: TGTGCCAGCATGGGGGTGCCTAACTATGGCTACACCTTC. Protein sequence: CASMGVPNYGYTF.

The chain joins TRBV11-3 to TRBJ2-1, with D hard to call. The length of the CDR3 is 11 residues. V shed 2 bases and J shed 9 bases, with 5 bases lying between them. Germline assignment: CDR1 SGHNT and CDR2 YENEEA. The CDR3 DNA is TGTGCCAGCAGCTTACGTATTGAGCAGTTCTTC. This translates into CASSLRIEQFF.

This clonotype was picked up many times. V is TRBV24-1 and J is TRBJ1-5; D not certain. Trimming took 1 base from V and 0 from J, leaving 3 bases between them. The CDR3 length is 14 residues. Germline V CDR1 and CDR2: KGHDR, SFDVKD. The CDR3 DNA reads TGTGCCACCAGTGATTTATATAGCAATCAGCCCCAGCATTTT. Amino acid sequence: CATSDLYSNQPQHF.

This clonotype was counted at least ten times. The gene calls are TRBV11-2 and TRBJ2-5, with D possibly TRBD1 on 5 matching bases. CDR1 is SGHAT and CDR2 is FQNNGV in the germline V gene. The CDR3 is 13 residues long. Trimming removed 1 base from V and 5 bases from J, with 8 bases in between. Here the CDR3 reads CASSLVPGETQYF. CDR3 coding DNA: TGTGCCAGCAGCTTAGTTCCAGGGGAGACCCAGTACTTC.

The V and J genes are TRBV15 and TRBJ2-2; 10 bases match TRBD2. Germline V lookup: CDR1 LNHNV, CDR2 YYDKDF (reference sequence). J gave up 4 bases and V 1 base, and 12 bases lay outside the gene matches. The length of the CDR3 is 19 residues. The CDR3 coding sequence is TGTGCCACCAGCAGAGGGAGACCAGTTAGCGGGAGGCGCACCGGGGAGCTGTTTTTT. Translating it yields CATSRGRPVSGRRTGELFF.

This clonotype was detected a few times. CDR3 region: CASRKTGPHQPQHF. CDR3 nucleotides: TGTGCCAGTAGAAAGACAGGGCCCCATCAGCCCCAGCATTTT. The J gene is TRBJ1-5, the V gene TRBV19; TRBD1 matches 7 bases. The germline V gene encodes CDR1 LNHDA and CDR2 SQIVND (reference sequence). This CDR3 spans 14 amino acids. The V and J ends lost 6 bases and 5 bases, in that order; junction bases with no gene match: 7.

In its sample, this clonotype was seen many times. The rearrangement joins TRBV7-2 to TRBJ2-1, with 9 bases fitting TRBD2. This CDR3 contains 15 residues. Germline lookup yields CDR1 SGHTA and CDR2 FQGNSA. V trimming: 8 bases; J trimming: 6 bases; junction bases outside the gene matches: 11. CDR3 protein: CASVPGTSLSNEQFF. Written as DNA, the CDR3 is TGTGCCAGCGTACCGGGGACTAGCCTGAGCAATGAGCAGTTCTTC.

V gene TRBV28 combines with J gene TRBJ2-1; D may be TRBD1 (6 bases). There are 14 residues in the CDR3. Per germline, CDR1 MDHEN and CDR2 SYDVKM. The V and J ends lost 7 bases and 4 bases respectively, with 14 bases between them. CDR3 nucleotide sequence: TGTGCCAGCAAGGGGGACCAGCCATACAATGAGCAGTTCTTC. Its protein product is CASKGDQPYNEQFF.

This clonotype was detected a few times. The chain employs TRBV6-2 or TRBV6-3 and TRBJ2-5; D remains unclear. Germline CDR1 is MNHEY and CDR2 is SVGEGT. The CDR3 has 13 amino acids. Trimming shortened V by 5 bases and J by 4 bases, and 11 bases separated the two germline ends. The CDR3 DNA is TGTGCCAGCAGTCCCCGTAAGAGAGAGACCCAGTACTTC. Protein sequence: CASSPRKRETQYF.

In its sample, this clonotype was seen many times. This chain links TRBV20-1 with TRBJ2-7; TRBD2 matches at 8 bases. The CDR3 contains 13 residues. CDR1 is DFQATT and CDR2 is SNEGSKA in the germline V gene (reference sequence). J was trimmed by 6 bases and V by 8 bases; bases with no gene match: 12. The CDR3 nucleotides read TGCAGTCTAACCTCGACTAGCGAAGGCGAGCAGTACTTC. It is translated as CSLTSTSEGEQYF.

The chain uses TRBV5-6 and TRBJ2-1; D is uncertain. From germline, CDR1 is SGHDT and CDR2 YYEEEE. Trimming shortened V by 0 bases and J by 2 bases, and 6 bases separated the two germline ends. This CDR3 is built from 14 residues. CDR3 nucleotide sequence: TGTGCCAGCAGCTTGGGAGGACCCTACAATGAGCAGTTCTTC. This translates into CASSLGGPYNEQFF.

This clonotype has ten or more counts. The V and J genes are TRBV14 and TRBJ2-5; D is undetermined. This CDR3 is 13 amino acids long. Trimming shortened V by 2 bases and J by 1 base, and 5 bases separated the two germline ends. Germline values: CDR1 SGHDN, CDR2 FVKESK. CDR3 sequence (DNA): TGTGCCAGCAGCCAAAAACCCCAAGAGACCCAGTACTTC. Protein product: CASSQKPQETQYF.

This clonotype was detected only a few times. This chain joins TRBV3-1 and TRBJ2-5, with D unclear. In germline, CDR1 is LGHDT, CDR2 YNNKEL (reference sequence). Deletions cut 4 bases from V and 5 bases from J, with 17 bases between. The CDR3 sequence is 15 residues long. Written as DNA, the CDR3 is TGTGCCAGCAGCCGCGGCAGGACGGTGATGGAGACCCAGTACTTC. It yields the protein CASSRGRTVMETQYF.

The table lists this clonotype with many counts. The V call is TRBV4-2, the J call TRBJ2-3, with D perhaps TRBD1 or TRBD2 (5 bases each). Trimming removed 5 bases from V and 5 bases from J, with 8 bases in between. This CDR3 comprises 12 residues. In germline, CDR1 is LGHNA, CDR2 YNFKEQ. In DNA, the CDR3 is TGTGCCAGCAGCAGAGGGGTAGATACGCAGTATTTT. Translating gives CASSRGVDTQYF.

The rearrangement joins TRBV2 to TRBJ2-3; D call uncertain. CDR1 is SNHLY, CDR2 FYNNEI, per germline. The CDR3 length is 13 residues. Trimming took off 2 bases at V and 1 base at J, with 4 bases between the two ends. The CDR3 DNA is TGTGCCAGCAGTGAATGGGGCACAGATACGCAGTATTTT. As protein: CASSEWGTDTQYF.

Ten or more counts support this clonotype. This chain links TRBV3-1 with TRBJ2-4, with a possible D match to TRBD1 (5 bases). The CDR3 runs to 16 residues. The V and J ends lost 4 bases and 8 bases respectively, with 21 bases between them. The germline V gene encodes CDR1 LGHDT and CDR2 YNNKEL (reference sequence). CDR3 nucleotides: TGTGCCAGCAGCCGACGTAGAGTGGGGCAGGTGGACATTCAGTACTTC. Protein sequence: CASSRRRVGQVDIQYF.

This clonotype turned up a few times. This chain joins TRBV5-6 and TRBJ2-7, with D possibly being TRBD1 or TRBD2 (5 bases each). The CDR3 totals 15 residues. Germline lookup yields CDR1 SGHDT and CDR2 YYEEEE. Trimming pared 2 bases from V and 5 bases from J, leaving 17 bases between. CDR3 sequence (DNA): TGTGCCAGCAGCTTATTATCAGGGCCCGGGGACGAGCAGTACGTC. Residues: CASSLLSGPGDEQYV.